What follows describes a single T cell receptor (beta chain). V was pared by 3 bases and J by 4 bases, with 1 base of the junction left unmatched. Looked up from germline, CDR1 is SGHNT and CDR2 is YYREEE (reference sequence). The CDR3 extends over 14 amino acids. This sample is drawn from a study of blood T cell repertoires in COVID-19. Under the authors' procedure: The authors estimated nucleated cell counts from reference gene primer amplification. Some clones are missing from TCRdb's copy, which holds only in-frame ones; the method was immunoSEQ multiplex PCR. That table gives V, J and clone size, and the DNA gave D and trimming. The sample has tens of thousands of clones, roughly four fifths seen once.

The sequencing sample was made of peripheral blood. The chain recombines TRBV5-4 with TRBJ2-3; 11 bases line up with TRBD2. The TCR was taken from a human donor in a cohort sampled during active COVID-19. For the CDR3, the DNA is TGTGCCAGCAGCTGGGGACTAGCGGCAGATACGCAGTATTTT. Translation: CASSWGLAADTQYF. The variable domain in full, with the rest retrieved from reference TRBV5-4 and TRBJ2-3, is ETGVTQSPTHLIKTRGQQVTLRCSSQSGHNTVSWYQQALGQGPQFIFQYYREEENGRGNFPPRFSGLQFPNYSSELNVNALELDDSALYLCASSWGLAADTQYFGPGTRLTVL.